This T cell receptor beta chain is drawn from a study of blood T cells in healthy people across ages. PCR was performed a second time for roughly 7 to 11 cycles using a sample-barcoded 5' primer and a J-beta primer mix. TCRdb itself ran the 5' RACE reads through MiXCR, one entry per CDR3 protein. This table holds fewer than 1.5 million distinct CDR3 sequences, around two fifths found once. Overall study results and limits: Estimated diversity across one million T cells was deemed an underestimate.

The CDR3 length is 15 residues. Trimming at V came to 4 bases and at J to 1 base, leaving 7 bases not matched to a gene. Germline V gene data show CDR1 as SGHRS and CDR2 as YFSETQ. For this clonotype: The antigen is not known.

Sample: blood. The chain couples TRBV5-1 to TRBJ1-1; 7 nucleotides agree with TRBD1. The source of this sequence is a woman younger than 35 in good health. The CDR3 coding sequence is TGCGCCAGCAGCCCGGAGGGGGCCCAGAACACTGAAGCTTTCTTT. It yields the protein CASSPEGAQNTEAFF.